This is a list of T cell receptor beta chains from one sample in a study of T-cell memory formation after mild COVID-19. TCRdb independently ran MiXCR on the 5' RACE reads; one entry per CDR3 protein. The data show roughly 450,000 distinct CDR3 sequences, around 17% seen once. The sequenced sample was PBMCs or a T cell subset sorted from them (not recorded which). Receptor source: a man between 18 and 29 years old who had mild COVID-19 (a few samples of this study predate the infection). Cell type and time point are not known. The CDR3 runs from the conserved cysteine through the conserved F or W. D genes are given only for firm matches. Clone sizes are given selectively: once, few, many, or a class where the clone is expanded.

TRBD1	TRBJ2-3	few	TRBV6-2/TRBV6-3	TGTGCCAGCAGTTCCGGGACAGGGTCAGATACGCAGTATTTT	CASSSGTGSDTQYF
NA	TRBJ1-6	few	TRBV7-2	TGTGCCAGCAGCTTATACGGGAATTCACCCCTCCACTTT	CASSLYGNSPLHF
NA	TRBJ1-1	NA	TRBV7-6	TGTGCCAGCAGCTTAGCGGGGCAGAGTGAAGCTTTCTTT	CASSLAGQSEAFF
TRBD1	TRBJ2-1	NA	TRBV11-3	TGTGCCAGCAGCCCAAGGACAGGGTACTACAATGAGCAGTTCTTC	CASSPRTGYYNEQFF
NA	TRBJ1-5	many	TRBV4-2	TGTGCCAGCAGCCACAGGGATAGCAATCAGCCCCAGCATTTT	CASSHRDSNQPQHF
NA	TRBJ1-2	few	TRBV7-2	TGTGCCAGCAGCTTAGACCAGGGGCCATACTATGGCTACACCTTC	CASSLDQGPYYGYTF
TRBD1	TRBJ2-5	few	TRBV7-9	TGTGCCAGCAGCTCGGGACAGGCAGCCCAAGAGACCCAGTACTTC	CASSSGQAAQETQYF
NA	TRBJ2-7	NA	TRBV5-1	TGCGCCAGCAGCTCCCGACAGGTGCAGTACTTC	CASSSRQVQYF
NA	TRBJ1-1	few	TRBV2	TGTGCCAGCGGTGCGATAATGGGGAACACTGAAGCTTTCTTT	CASGAIMGNTEAFF
NA	TRBJ1-2	few	TRBV11-2	TGTGCCAGCACCCCGGGAACAGGCCGGACTTATAACTATGGCTACACCTTC	CASTPGTGRTYNYGYTF
TRBD1	TRBJ1-2	once	TRBV5-1	TGCGCCAGCAGCTTCGGGGCTGGGGACAGCCACTATGGCTACACCTTC	CASSFGAGDSHYGYTF
TRBD1	TRBJ1-2	once	TRBV4-2	TGTGCAAGCAGCCTTCGGGACAGGGATAGTGGCTACACCTTC	CASSLRDRDSGYTF
NA	TRBJ1-1	few	TRBV5-1	TGCGCCAGCAGGGAGGTGGACACTGAAGCTTTCTTT	CASREVDTEAFF
NA	TRBJ1-5	few	TRBV12-3/TRBV12-4	TGTGCCAGCAGCTTTGACAGCAGCAATCAGCCCCAGCATTTT	CASSFDSSNQPQHF
NA	TRBJ2-3	NA	TRBV24-1	TGTGCCACCAGTGATTTTGGCAGGGGCGATGATACGCAGTATTTT	CATSDFGRGDDTQYF
TRBD2	TRBJ2-5	NA	TRBV20-1	TGCAGTGCAGTCCCGGAGCGGGGGCAAGAGACCCAGTACTTC	CSAVPERGQETQYF
NA	TRBJ2-7	NA	TRBV11-2	TGTGCCAGCAGCTTAGACTGGGGAGGGGGAATCTACGAGCAGTACTTC	CASSLDWGGGIYEQYF
TRBD1	TRBJ1-1	NA	TRBV6-5	TGTGCCAGCAGCCTAACAGGGGGCATAGGGAACACTGAAGCTTTCTTT	CASSLTGGIGNTEAFF
NA	TRBJ2-3	NA	TRBV29-1	TGCAGCGTTCTCCTACAAGGTTGGGTGCCCGATACGCAGTATTTT	CSVLLQGWVPDTQYF
TRBD1	TRBJ2-2	NA	TRBV7-9	TGTGCCAGCAGCTTTCAAACCGGGACAGGGACCGGGGAGCTGTTTTTT	CASSFQTGTGTGELFF
TRBD1	TRBJ2-2	few	TRBV20-1	TGCAGTGCTAGAAAGGCAGCGACAGGGGGCAGCGGGGAGCTGTTTTTT	CSARKAATGGSGELFF
NA	TRBJ2-7	NA	TRBV29-1	TGCAGCGTTGAAGGGGGGGACTCTCACCACGAGCAGTACTTC	CSVEGGDSHHEQYF
NA	TRBJ1-3	few	TRBV4-3	TGCGCCAGCAGCCAAGACGAAGTGCAGATTGGAAACACCATATATTTT	CASSQDEVQIGNTIYF
NA	TRBJ2-2	NA	TRBV12-3/TRBV12-4	TGTGCCAGCACCTTTAGGAGGGGGGACACCGGGGAGCTGTTTTTT	CASTFRRGDTGELFF
NA	TRBJ2-5	few	TRBV7-6	TGTGCCAGCAGCTTAACAGGGAGAGGGTCACAAGAGACCCAGTACTTC	CASSLTGRGSQETQYF
TRBD1	TRBJ1-2	few	TRBV9	TGTGCCAGCAGCGCATCGACAGGGGGCGGGTACTATGGCTACACCTTC	CASSASTGGGYYGYTF
NA	TRBJ2-1	NA	TRBV6-2/TRBV6-3	TGTGCCAGCAGTTACTACCTCTCCCAGTTCTTC	CASSYYLSQFF
NA	TRBJ2-3	NA	TRBV5-1	TGCGCCAGCAGCTTGGGAGGGGTTCACACAGATACGCAGTATTTT	CASSLGGVHTDTQYF
NA	TRBJ2-2	NA	TRBV6-2/TRBV6-3	TGTGCCAGCAGTTATGGCAGTGCGAACACCGGGGAGCTGTTTTTT	CASSYGSANTGELFF
NA	TRBJ1-1	few	TRBV6-5	TGTGCCAGCAGTTCATTATCCCTTGAAGCTTTCTTT	CASSSLSLEAFF
NA	TRBJ1-1	NA	TRBV15	TGTGCCACCAGCGGGGTGGGAGCGGGCGGTGAAGCTTTCTTT	CATSGVGAGGEAFF
NA	TRBJ1-2	NA	TRBV29-1	TGCAGCGCCCGAAGGGCTACAGGGTTTTTGGAGGGCTACACCTTC	CSARRATGFLEGYTF
NA	TRBJ2-3	few	TRBV7-2	TGTGCCAGCAGTCCCAGACTTTACACAGATACGCAGTATTTT	CASSPRLYTDTQYF
NA	TRBJ1-3	few	TRBV7-2	TGTGCCAGCAGCTTAGACGGCATAACCGGAAACACCATATATTTT	CASSLDGITGNTIYF
NA	TRBJ2-2	NA	TRBV15	TGTGCCACCAGCAGAGCAGGGCAGTACACCGGGGAGCTGTTTTTT	CATSRAGQYTGELFF
NA	TRBJ2-3	few	TRBV6-5	TGTGCCAGCAGTTACGACACGGATACGCAGTATTTT	CASSYDTDTQYF